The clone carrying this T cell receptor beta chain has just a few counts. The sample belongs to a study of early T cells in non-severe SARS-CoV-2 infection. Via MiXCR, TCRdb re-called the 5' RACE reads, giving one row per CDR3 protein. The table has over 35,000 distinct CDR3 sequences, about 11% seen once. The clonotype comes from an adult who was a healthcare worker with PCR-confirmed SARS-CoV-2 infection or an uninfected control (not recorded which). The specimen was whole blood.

The CDR3 sequence is CASRFANQPQHF. The CDR3 nucleotides are TGTGCCAGTAGATTCGCAAATCAGCCCCAGCATTTT. The chain combines TRBV19 with TRBJ1-5; D is uncertain. The germline V gene has CDR1 LNHDA and CDR2 SQIVND (reference sequence). The CDR3 consists of 12 residues. V was clipped by 6 bases and J by 4 bases, with 7 bases between them.